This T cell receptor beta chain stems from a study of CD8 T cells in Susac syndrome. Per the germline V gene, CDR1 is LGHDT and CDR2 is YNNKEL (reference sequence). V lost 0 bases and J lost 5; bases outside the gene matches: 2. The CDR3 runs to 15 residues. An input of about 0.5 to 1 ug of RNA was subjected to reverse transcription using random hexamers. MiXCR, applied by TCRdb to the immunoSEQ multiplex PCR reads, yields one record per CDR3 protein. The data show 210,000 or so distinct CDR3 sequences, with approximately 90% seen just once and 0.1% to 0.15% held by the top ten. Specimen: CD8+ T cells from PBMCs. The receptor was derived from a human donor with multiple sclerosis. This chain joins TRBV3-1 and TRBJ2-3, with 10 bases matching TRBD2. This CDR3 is CASSQEGLAVDTQYF. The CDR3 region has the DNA TGTGCCAGCAGCCAAGAAGGACTAGCGGTAGATACGCAGTATTTT.